What follows is one T cell receptor beta chain and its context. Germline CDR1 reads SGHRS; CDR2 reads YFSETQ. CDR3 length equals 19 residues. J was trimmed by 3 bases and V by 3 bases; bases with no gene match: 19. These data are taken from a study of cytomegalovirus exposure and HLA in healthy donors. Study overall: As an earlier analysis found, about 200 million T cells yielded fewer than 130 million unique TCR beta sequences.

PCR used 60 Vbeta primers and 13 Jbeta primers. Original data processing: A later analysis tallied about 80 million unique TCR beta chains, approximately 10 million of them shared. Libraries were prepared by immunoSEQ multiplex PCR; TCRdb keeps only in-frame clonotypes and omits some of them. From that table come the V and J calls and clone size; the DNA was used to work out D and trimming. The profile covers about 140,000 clones, with roughly 85% appearing a single time and around 7% taken by the ten largest. The genes are TRBV5-1 and TRBJ2-3; 7 bases fit TRBD2. The material sequenced was PBMCs. The clonotype originates from a man between 40 and 49 years old in good health and CMV-seropositive. The CDR3 here is CASSSLLSAKGGRTDTQYF. In DNA form, the CDR3 reads TGCGCCAGCAGCTCGTTACTAAGCGCGAAGGGAGGGAGGACAGATACGCAGTATTTT.